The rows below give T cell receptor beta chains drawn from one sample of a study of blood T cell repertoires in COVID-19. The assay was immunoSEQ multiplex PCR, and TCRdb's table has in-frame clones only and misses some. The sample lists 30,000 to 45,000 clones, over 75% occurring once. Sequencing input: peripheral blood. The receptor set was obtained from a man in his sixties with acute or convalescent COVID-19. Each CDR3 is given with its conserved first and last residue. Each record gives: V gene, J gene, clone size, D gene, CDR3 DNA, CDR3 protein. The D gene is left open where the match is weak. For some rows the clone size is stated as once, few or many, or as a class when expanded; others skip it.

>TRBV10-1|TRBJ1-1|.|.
TGCGCCAGCACCCCGGGACACCCGAACACTGAAGCTTTCTTT
CASTPGHPNTEAFF
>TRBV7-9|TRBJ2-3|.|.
TGTGCCAGCAGCGACCCGGGGGTGAGGGACTCGCGCACAGATACGCAGTATTTT
CASSDPGVRDSRTDTQYF
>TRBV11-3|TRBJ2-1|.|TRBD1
TGTGCCAGCAGCCTGGTTCGTCGACAGGGTGGTGACAATGAGCAGTTCTTC
CASSLVRRQGGDNEQFF
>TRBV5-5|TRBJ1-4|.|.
TGTGCCAGCAGCTTGGGGCGCGGCGGACAGAAGATATTAACTAATGAAAAACTGTTTTTT
CASSLGRGGQKILTNEKLFF
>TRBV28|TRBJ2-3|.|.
TGTGCCAGCAGTCCCCCCGTATCAGATACGCAGTATTTT
CASSPPVSDTQYF
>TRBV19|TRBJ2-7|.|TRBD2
TGTGCCAGTAGTACCCTCGGACTAGCGGGAGGGGAAGTTGAGCAGTACTTC
CASSTLGLAGGEVEQYF
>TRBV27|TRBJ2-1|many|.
TGTGCCAGCAGTTTAGCGGGAAGAATCGATGAGCAGTTCTTC
CASSLAGRIDEQFF
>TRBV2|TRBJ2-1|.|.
TGTGCCAGCAGTGAACTGGGTACTAGCCCCTACAATGAGCAGTTCTTC
CASSELGTSPYNEQFF
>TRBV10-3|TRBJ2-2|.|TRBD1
TGTGCCACAGAGCCTCTTAGACAGGGGGCGGGCACCGGGGAGCTGTTTTTT
CATEPLRQGAGTGELFF
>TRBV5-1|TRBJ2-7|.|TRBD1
TGCGCCAGCAGCTGGACGAGGGGGCAAGGCGAGCAGTACTTC
CASSWTRGQGEQYF
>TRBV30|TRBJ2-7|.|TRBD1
TGTGCCTGGAGTGTTGCCAGGGGGCACGAGCAGTACTTC
CAWSVARGHEQYF
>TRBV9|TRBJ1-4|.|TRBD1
TGTGCCAGCAGCGTCGGACAGGGAGTAGCCACTAATGAAAAACTGTTTTTT
CASSVGQGVATNEKLFF
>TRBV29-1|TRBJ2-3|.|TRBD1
TGCAGCGTCGAGACAGGGACAGATACGCAGTATTTT
CSVETGTDTQYF
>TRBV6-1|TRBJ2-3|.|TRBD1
TGTGCCAGCAGTGGAATGGGACAGGGTGGATCTTGGGGCATCACAGATACGCAGTATTTT
CASSGMGQGGSWGITDTQYF
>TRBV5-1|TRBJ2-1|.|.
TGCGCCAGCAGCATAGCAAATGAGCAGTTCTTC
CASSIANEQFF
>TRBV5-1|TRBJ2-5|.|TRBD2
TGCGCCAGCAGTGGGACTAGCGTTCCTCAAGAGACCCAGTACTTC
CASSGTSVPQETQYF
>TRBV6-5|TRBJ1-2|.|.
TGTGCCAGCCACCTTGACATCGGCTATGGCTACACCTTC
CASHLDIGYGYTF
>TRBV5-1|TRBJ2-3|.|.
TGCGCCAGCAGCTTGGAACAGAGGGGCACAGATACGCAGTATTTT
CASSLEQRGTDTQYF
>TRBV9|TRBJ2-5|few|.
TGTGCCAGCAGCGCCTCCGGACAGAGGGAGACCCAGTACTTC
CASSASGQRETQYF
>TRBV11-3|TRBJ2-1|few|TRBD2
TGTGCCAGCAGCTTGGCCCTAGCGGCGGAGTTGGGTGAGCAGTTCTTC
CASSLALAAELGEQFF
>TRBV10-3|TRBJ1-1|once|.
TGTGCCATCAGTGAATTAAACACTGAAGCTTTCTTT
CAISELNTEAFF
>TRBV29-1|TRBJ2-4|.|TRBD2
TGCAGCGCCGCGGGGGGAGGAGGAAACATTCAGTACTTC
CSAAGGGGNIQYF
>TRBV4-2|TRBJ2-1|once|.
TGTGCCAGCAGCCAAGCTGCAGGATCCTACAATGAGCAGTTCTTC
CASSQAAGSYNEQFF
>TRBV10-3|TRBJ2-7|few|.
TGTGCCATCAGAATCGTAGTCGGGGACGAGCAGTACTTC
CAIRIVVGDEQYF
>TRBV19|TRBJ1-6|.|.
TGTGCCAGTAGTCTCGGAGGGGCAGACATCAATTCACCCCTCCACTTT
CASSLGGADINSPLHF
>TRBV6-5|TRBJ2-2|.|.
TGTGCCAGCAGTCTTACAGGAAACACCGGGGAGCTGTTTTTT
CASSLTGNTGELFF
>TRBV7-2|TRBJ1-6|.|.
TGTGCCAGCAGTTTAGGGGCGCCGGGGAATTCACCCCTCCACTTT
CASSLGAPGNSPLHF
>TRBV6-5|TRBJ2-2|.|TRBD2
TGTGCCAGCAGCATACTAGCGGAGAGCACCGGGGAGCTGTTTTTT
CASSILAESTGELFF
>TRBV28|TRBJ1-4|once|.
TGTGCCAGCAGTCCCGCGGTCTCGGTAGAAAAACTGTTTTTT
CASSPAVSVEKLFF
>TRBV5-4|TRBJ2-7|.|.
TGTGCCAGCAGCTTGGGCGGCGGTAATTTGGTCTACGAGCAGTACTTC
CASSLGGGNLVYEQYF
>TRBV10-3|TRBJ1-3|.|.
TGTGCCATCAACATTGGCTCTGGAAACACCATATATTTT
CAINIGSGNTIYF
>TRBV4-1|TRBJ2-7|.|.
TGCGCCAGCAGCCAAGAAGGGGCCCCTTACGAGCAGTACTTC
CASSQEGAPYEQYF
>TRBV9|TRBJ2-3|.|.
TGTGCCAGCAGCGTAGGAAGCGGAGAGGCTTTAGATACGCAGTATTTT
CASSVGSGEALDTQYF
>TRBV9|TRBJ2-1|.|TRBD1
TGTGCCAGCAGCCCCACACCGGGACAGGGTACCAATGAGCAGTTCTTC
CASSPTPGQGTNEQFF
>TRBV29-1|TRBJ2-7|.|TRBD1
TGCAGCGTTGGGCAATGGACAGGGGGCAACGAGCAGTACTTC
CSVGQWTGGNEQYF
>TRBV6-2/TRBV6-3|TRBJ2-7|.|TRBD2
TGTGCCAGCAGTTACGGGGAGGGACTAGCGGGAGCAACGGTAACCGAGCAGTACTTC
CASSYGEGLAGATVTEQYF
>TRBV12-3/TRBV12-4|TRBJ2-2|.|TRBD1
TGTGCCAGTCTTGGACAGGACACCGGGGAGCTGTTTTTT
CASLGQDTGELFF
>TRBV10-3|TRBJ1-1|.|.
TGTGCCATCAAAATTGGCTCTAGCGCTGAAGCTTTCTTT
CAIKIGSSAEAFF
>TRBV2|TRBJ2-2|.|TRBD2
TGTGCCAGCAGTGACTGGCTAGCGGGAGACGGCGGGGAGCTGTTTTTT
CASSDWLAGDGGELFF
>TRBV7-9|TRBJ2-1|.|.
TGTGCCAGCGACCCCGATTCGGTAGCGGTTCGGAATGAGCAGTTCTTC
CASDPDSVAVRNEQFF
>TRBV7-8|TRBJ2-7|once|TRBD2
TGTGCCAGCAGCGCCGACCTACTAGCGGGAGGTACATACGAGCAGTACTTC
CASSADLLAGGTYEQYF
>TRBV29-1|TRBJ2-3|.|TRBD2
TGCAGCGTATCTAGCGGGAGATCCGCAGATACGCAGTATTTT
CSVSSGRSADTQYF
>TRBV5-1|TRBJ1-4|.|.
TGCGCCAGCAGCTTGGCAGGGCCCGGTGAAAAACTGTTTTTT
CASSLAGPGEKLFF
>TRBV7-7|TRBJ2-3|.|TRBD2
TGTGCTAGCAGTCCAACTAGCGGGATGTTTGATACGCAGTATTTT
CASSPTSGMFDTQYF
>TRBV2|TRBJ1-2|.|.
TGTGCCAGCAGGTGGGAGGGTAGAGGCTACACCTTC
CASRWEGRGYTF
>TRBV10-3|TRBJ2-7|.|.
TGTGCCATCAGTGAGTCGAGGTCAGAATCCTACGAGCAGTACTTC
CAISESRSESYEQYF
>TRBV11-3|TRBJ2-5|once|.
TGTGCCAGCAGCCCTCCGGGACAACAAGAGACCCAGTACTTC
CASSPPGQQETQYF
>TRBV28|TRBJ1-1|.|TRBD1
TGTGCCAGCAGCCTTACAGGACAGGGGCCTACTGAAGCTTTCTTT
CASSLTGQGPTEAFF
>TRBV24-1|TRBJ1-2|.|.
TGTGCCACCAGTCCGCCCAAGGTGCAGGATGGCTACACCTTC
CATSPPKVQDGYTF
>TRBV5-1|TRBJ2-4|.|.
TGCGCCAGCAGCTTCGCAGAGGGGGTGGTGGAGAACATTCAGTACTTC
CASSFAEGVVENIQYF
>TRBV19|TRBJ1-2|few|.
TGTGCCAGTAAAAACACCCTTGACTATGGCTACACCTTC
CASKNTLDYGYTF
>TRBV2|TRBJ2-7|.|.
TGTGCCAGCATCCCCCAAGCAGGGTACTACGAGCAGTACTTC
CASIPQAGYYEQYF
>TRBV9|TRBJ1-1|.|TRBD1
TGTGCCAGCAGCGTCCAGGGACAGACGAACACTGAAGCTTTCTTT
CASSVQGQTNTEAFF
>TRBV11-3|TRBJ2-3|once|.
TGTGCCAGCAGCGGGGGGATGGGTGCAGATACGCAGTATTTT
CASSGGMGADTQYF
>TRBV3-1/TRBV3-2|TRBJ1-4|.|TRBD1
TGTGCCAGCAGCCAAGGAACTGGGACAGGGGGGAATGAAAAACTGTTTTTT
CASSQGTGTGGNEKLFF
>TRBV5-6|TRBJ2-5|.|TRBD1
TGTGCCAGCAGCTCGTGGGGACAGGACACGGAGACCCAGTACTTC
CASSSWGQDTETQYF
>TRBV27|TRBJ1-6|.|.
TGTGCCAGCAGCCGCAGCTCCTATAATTCACCCCTCCACTTT
CASSRSSYNSPLHF
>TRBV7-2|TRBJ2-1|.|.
TGTGCCAGCAGCTCCCGAGCTAAAACCTACAATGAGCAGTTCTTC
CASSSRAKTYNEQFF
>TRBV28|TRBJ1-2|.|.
TGTGCCAGCAGTTTATCAGGAAGCTACACCTTC
CASSLSGSYTF
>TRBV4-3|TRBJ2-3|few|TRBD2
TGCGCCAGCAGCCAAGATCCCGCGCGGGAGGGCTTATCAGTCACAGATACGCAGTATTTT
CASSQDPAREGLSVTDTQYF